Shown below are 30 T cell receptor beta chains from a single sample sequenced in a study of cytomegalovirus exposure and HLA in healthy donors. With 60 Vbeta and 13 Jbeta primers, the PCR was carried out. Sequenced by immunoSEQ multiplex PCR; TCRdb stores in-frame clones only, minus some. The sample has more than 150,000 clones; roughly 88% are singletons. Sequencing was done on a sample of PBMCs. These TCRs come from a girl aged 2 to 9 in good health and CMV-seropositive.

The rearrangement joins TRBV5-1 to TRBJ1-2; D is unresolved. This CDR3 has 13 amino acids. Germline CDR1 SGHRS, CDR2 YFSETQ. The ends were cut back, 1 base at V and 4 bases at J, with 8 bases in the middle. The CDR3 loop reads CASSLSVVYGYTF. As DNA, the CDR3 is TGCGCCAGCAGCTTGAGCGTAGTCTATGGCTACACCTTC.

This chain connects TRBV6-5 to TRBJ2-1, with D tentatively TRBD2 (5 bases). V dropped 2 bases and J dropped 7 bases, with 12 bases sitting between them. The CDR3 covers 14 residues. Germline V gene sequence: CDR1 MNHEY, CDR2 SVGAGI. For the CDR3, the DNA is TGTGCCAGCAGTTACAGGACTGGAGATAATGAGCAGTTCTTC. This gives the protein CASSYRTGDNEQFF.

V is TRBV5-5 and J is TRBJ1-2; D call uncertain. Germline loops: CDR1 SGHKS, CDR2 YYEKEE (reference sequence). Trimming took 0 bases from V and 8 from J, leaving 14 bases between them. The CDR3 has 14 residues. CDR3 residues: CASSLDGGNEGYTF. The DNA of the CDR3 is TGTGCCAGCAGCTTGGATGGAGGGAACGAGGGCTACACCTTC.

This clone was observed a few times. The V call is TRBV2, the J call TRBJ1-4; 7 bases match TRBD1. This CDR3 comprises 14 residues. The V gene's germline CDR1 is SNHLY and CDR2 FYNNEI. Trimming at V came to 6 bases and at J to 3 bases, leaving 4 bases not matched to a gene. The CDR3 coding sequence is TGTGCCAGCAGCCGACAGGGACCTAATGAAAAACTGTTTTTT. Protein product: CASSRQGPNEKLFF.

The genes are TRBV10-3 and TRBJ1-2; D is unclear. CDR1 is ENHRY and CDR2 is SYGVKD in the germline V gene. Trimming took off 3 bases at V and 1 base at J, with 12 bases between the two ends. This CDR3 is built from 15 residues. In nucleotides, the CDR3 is TGTGCCATCAGTGACGAAAATCACGGTAACTATGGCTACACCTTC. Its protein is CAISDENHGNYGYTF.

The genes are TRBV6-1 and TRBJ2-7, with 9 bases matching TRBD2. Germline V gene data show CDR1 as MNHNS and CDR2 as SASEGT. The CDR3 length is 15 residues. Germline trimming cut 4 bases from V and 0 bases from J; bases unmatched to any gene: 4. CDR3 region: CASSGKAGGSYEQYF. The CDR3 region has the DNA TGTGCCAGCAGTGGTAAAGCGGGAGGCTCCTACGAGCAGTACTTC.

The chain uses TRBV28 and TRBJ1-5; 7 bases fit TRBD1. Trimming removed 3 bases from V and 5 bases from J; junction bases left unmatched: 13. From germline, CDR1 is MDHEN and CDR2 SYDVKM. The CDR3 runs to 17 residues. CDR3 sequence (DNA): TGTGCCAGCAGTTTTCCAGGCAAAGGGGGCTTCTATCAGCCCCAGCATTTT. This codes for CASSFPGKGGFYQPQHF.

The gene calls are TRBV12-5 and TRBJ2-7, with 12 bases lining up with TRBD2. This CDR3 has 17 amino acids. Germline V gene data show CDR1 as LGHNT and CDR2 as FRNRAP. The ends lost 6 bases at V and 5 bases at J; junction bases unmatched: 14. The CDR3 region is CASGSRLAGDFSDEQYF. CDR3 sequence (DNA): TGTGCTAGTGGCTCCAGACTAGCGGGAGATTTCTCGGACGAGCAGTACTTC.

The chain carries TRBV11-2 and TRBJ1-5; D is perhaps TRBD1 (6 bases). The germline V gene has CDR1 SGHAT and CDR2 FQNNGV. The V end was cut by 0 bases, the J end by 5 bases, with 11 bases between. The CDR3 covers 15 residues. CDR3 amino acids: CASSLDPTGYQPQHF. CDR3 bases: TGTGCCAGCAGCTTAGATCCGACAGGTTATCAGCCCCAGCATTTT.

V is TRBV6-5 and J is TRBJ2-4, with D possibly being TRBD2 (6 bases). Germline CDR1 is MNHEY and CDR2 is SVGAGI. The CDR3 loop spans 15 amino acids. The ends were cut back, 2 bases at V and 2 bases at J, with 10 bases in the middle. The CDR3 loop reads CASSYSRESKNIQYF. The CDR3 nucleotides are TGTGCCAGCAGTTACAGTCGGGAGTCCAAAAACATTCAGTACTTC.

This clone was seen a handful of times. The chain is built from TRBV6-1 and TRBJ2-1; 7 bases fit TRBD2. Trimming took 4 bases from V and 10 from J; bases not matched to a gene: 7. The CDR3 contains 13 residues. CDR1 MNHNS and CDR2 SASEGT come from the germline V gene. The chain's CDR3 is CASSATRGGEQFF. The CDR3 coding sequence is TGTGCCAGCAGTGCCACCCGGGGAGGGGAGCAGTTCTTC.

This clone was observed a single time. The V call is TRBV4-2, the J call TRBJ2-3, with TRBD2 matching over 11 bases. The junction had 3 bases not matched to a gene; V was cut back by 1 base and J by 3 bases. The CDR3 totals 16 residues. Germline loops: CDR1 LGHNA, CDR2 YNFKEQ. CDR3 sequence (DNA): TGTGCCAGCAGCCAAGTGGGGACTAGCGGAACAGATACGCAGTATTTT. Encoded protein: CASSQVGTSGTDTQYF.

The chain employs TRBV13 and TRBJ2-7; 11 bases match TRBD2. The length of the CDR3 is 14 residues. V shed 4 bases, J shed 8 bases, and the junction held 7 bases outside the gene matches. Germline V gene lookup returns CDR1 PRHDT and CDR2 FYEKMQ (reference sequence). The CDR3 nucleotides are TGTGCCAGCAGCTCGGGACTAGCGGCGTCAAAGCAGTACTTC. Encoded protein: CASSSGLAASKQYF. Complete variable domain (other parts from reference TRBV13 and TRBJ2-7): AAGVIQSPRHLIKEKRETATLKCYPIPRHDTVYWYQQGPGQDPQFLISFYEKMQSDKGSIPDRFSAQQFSDYHSELNMSSLELGDSALYFCASSSGLAASKQYFGPGTRLTVT.

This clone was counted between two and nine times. The CDR3 protein is CASSVGGLSYNEQFF. The CDR3 nucleotides read TGTGCCAGCAGTGTCGGCGGGCTCTCCTACAATGAGCAGTTCTTC. V gene TRBV2 combines with J gene TRBJ2-1; possibly TRBD2 for D (5 bases). V lost 4 bases and J lost 0, with 10 bases in between. The CDR3 extends over 15 amino acids. Germline V lookup: CDR1 SNHLY, CDR2 FYNNEI.

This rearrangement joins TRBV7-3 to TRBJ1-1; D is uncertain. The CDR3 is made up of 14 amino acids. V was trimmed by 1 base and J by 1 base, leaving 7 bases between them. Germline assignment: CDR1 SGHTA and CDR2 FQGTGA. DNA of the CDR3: TGTGCCAGCAGCTTAATTCGCAGGAACACTGAAGCTTTCTTT. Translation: CASSLIRRNTEAFF.

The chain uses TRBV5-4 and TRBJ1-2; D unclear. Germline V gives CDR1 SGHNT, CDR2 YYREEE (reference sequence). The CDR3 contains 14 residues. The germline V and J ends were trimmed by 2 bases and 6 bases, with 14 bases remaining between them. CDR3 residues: CASSFPLQLHGYTF. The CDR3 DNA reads TGTGCCAGCAGCTTCCCGCTCCAACTACATGGCTACACCTTC.

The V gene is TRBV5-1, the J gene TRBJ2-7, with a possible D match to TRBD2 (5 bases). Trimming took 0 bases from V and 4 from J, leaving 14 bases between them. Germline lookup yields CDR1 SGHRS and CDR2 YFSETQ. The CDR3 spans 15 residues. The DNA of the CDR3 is TGCGCCAGCAGCTTGGGGACTCCCTTACGGTACGAGCAGTACTTC. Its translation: CASSLGTPLRYEQYF.

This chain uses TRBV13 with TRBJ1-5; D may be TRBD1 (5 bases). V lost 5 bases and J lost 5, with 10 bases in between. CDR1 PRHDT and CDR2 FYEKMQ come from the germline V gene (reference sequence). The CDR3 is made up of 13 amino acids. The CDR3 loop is CASSRTGHQPQHF. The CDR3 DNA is TGTGCCAGCAGCAGAACAGGTCATCAGCCCCAGCATTTT.

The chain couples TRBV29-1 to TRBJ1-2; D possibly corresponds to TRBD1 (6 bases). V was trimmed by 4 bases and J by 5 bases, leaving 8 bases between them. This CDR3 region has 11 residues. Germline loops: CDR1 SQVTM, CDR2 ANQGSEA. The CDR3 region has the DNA TGCAGCGTTGGGACAGTTTATGGCTACACCTTC. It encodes CSVGTVYGYTF.

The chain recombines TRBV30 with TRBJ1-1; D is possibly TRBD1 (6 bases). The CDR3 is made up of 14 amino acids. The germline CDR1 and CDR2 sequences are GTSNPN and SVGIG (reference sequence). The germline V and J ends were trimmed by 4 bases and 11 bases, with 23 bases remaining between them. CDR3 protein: CAWIPTLAHQGAFF. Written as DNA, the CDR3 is TGTGCCTGGATCCCGACCCTGGCCCATCAGGGGGCTTTCTTT.

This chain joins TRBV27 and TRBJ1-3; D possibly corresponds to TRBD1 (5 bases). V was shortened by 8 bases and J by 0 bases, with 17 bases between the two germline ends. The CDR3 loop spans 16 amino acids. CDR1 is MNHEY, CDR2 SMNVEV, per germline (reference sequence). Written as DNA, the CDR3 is TGTGCCAGCGAAGGGGAGGACTATAGCTCTGGAAACACCATATATTTT. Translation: CASEGEDYSSGNTIYF.

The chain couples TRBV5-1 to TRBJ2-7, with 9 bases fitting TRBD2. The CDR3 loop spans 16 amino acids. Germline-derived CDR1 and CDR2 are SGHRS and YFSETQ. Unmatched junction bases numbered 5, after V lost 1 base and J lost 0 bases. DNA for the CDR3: TGCGCCAGCAGCTTGCAAGCGGGGGGCGGCTCCTACGAGCAGTACTTC. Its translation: CASSLQAGGGSYEQYF.

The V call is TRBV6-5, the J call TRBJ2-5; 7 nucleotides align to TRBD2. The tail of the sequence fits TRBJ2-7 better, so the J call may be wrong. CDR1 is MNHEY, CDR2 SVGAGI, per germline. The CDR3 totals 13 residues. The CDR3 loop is CASSGGVSYEQYF. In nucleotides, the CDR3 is TGTGCCAGCAGTGGGGGGGTCTCCTACGAGCAGTACTTC.

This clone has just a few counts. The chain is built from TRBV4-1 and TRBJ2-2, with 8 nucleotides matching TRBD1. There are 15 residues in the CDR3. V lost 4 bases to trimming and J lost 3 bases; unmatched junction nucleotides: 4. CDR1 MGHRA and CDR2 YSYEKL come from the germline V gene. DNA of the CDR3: TGCGCCAGCAGCCCAGGGACAGGCCACACCGGGGAGCTGTTTTTT. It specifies CASSPGTGHTGELFF.

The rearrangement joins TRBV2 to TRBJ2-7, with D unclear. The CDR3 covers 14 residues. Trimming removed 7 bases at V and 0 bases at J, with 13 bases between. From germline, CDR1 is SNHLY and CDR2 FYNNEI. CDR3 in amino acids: CASIFSRSSYEQYF. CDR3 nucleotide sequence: TGTGCCAGCATCTTTTCTAGGAGCTCCTACGAGCAGTACTTC.

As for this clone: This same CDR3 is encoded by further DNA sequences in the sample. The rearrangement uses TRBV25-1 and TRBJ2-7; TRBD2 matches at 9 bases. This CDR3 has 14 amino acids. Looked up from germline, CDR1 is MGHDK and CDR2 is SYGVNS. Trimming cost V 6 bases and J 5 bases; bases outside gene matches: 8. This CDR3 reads CASSDDSGGDEQYF. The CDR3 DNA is TGTGCCAGCAGCGATGATAGCGGGGGCGACGAGCAGTACTTC.

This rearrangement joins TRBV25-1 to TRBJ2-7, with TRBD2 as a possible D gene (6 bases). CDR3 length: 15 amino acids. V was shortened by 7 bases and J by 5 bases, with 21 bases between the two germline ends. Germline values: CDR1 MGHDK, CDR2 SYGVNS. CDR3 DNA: TGTGCCAGCACGTATGCGGGGACCCCTGGAAACGAGCAGTACTTC. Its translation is CASTYAGTPGNEQYF.

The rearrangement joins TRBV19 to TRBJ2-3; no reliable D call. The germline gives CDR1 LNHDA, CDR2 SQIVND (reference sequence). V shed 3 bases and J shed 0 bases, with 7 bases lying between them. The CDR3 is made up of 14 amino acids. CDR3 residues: CASSMESSTDTQYF. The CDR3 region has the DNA TGTGCCAGTAGTATGGAGAGTAGCACAGATACGCAGTATTTT.

The CDR3 protein is CASSLVTRYYGYTF. The CDR3 nucleotides read TGTGCCAGCAGTTTAGTCACAAGATACTATGGCTACACCTTC. The chain has TRBV28 and TRBJ1-2, with D unresolved. Trimming left V 2 bases short and J 3 bases short, with 10 bases between. CDR1 is MDHEN, CDR2 SYDVKM, per germline. The CDR3 length is 14 residues.

Here the CDR3 reads CASSPWGGDTGELFF. The CDR3, as DNA: TGTGCCAGCAGTCCTTGGGGAGGAGACACCGGGGAGCTGTTTTTT. This chain connects TRBV6-5 to TRBJ2-2, with D possibly TRBD2 on 6 matching bases. CDR1 is MNHEY and CDR2 is SVGAGI in the germline V gene. The CDR3 runs 15 residues. V lost 5 bases and J lost 3, with 13 bases in between.